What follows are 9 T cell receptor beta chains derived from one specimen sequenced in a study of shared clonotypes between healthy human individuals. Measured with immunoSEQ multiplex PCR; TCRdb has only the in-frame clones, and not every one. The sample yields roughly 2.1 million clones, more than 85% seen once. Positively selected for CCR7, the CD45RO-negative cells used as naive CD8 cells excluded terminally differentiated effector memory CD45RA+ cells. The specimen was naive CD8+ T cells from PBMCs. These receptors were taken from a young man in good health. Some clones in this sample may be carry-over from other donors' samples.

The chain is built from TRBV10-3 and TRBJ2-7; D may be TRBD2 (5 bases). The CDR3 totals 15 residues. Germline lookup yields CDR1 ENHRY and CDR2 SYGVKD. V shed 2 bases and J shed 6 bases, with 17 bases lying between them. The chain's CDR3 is CAISEVLGKEVEQYF. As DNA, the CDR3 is TGTGCCATCAGTGAGGTCCTTGGGAAGGAGGTCGAGCAGTACTTC.

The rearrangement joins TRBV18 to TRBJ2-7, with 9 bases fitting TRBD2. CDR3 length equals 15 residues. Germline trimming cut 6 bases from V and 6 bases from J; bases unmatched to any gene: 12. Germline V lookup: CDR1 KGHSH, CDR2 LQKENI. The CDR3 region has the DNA TGTGCCAGCTCGCCTACCGGCGGGAGGGCCGGCGAGCAGTACTTC. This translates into CASSPTGGRAGEQYF.

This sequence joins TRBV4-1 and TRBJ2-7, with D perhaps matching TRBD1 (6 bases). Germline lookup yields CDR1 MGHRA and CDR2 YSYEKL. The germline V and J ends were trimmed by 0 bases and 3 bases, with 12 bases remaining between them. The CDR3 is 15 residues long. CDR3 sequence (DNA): TGCGCCAGCAGCCAAGATCTGGCCAGGGGCTACGAGCAGTACTTC. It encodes CASSQDLARGYEQYF.

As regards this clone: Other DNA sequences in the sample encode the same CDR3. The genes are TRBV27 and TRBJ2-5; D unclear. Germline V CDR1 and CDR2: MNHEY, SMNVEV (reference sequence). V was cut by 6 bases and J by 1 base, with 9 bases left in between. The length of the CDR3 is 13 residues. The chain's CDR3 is CASSGRIQETQYF. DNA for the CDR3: TGTGCCAGCAGCGGACGGATCCAAGAGACCCAGTACTTC.

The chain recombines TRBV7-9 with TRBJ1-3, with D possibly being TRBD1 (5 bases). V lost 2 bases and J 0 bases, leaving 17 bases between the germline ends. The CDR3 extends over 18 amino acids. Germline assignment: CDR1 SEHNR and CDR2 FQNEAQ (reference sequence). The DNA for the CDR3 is TGTGCCAGCAGCTTAACCGCCAGGGCACGGCTCTCTGGAAACACCATATATTTT. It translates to CASSLTARARLSGNTIYF.

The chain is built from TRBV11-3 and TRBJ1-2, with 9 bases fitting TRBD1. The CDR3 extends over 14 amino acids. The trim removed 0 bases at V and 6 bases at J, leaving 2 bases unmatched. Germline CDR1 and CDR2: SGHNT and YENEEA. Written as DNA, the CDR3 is TGTGCCAGCAGCTTAGAGGGACAGGGCAATGGCTACACCTTC. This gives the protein CASSLEGQGNGYTF. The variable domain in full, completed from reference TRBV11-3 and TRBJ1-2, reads EAGVVQSPRYKIIEKKQPVAFWCNPISGHNTLYWYLQNLGQGPELLIRYENEEAVDDSQLPKDRFSAERLKGVDSTLKIQPAELGDSAVYLCASSLEGQGNGYTFGSGTRLTVV.

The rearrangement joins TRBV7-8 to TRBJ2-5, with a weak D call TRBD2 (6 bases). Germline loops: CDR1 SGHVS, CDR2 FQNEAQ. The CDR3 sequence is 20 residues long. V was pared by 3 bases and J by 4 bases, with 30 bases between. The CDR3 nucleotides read TGTGCCAGCAGCTTTCGGCGGAGGGGAGTATCGACCCCCCTCCGAGAGACCCAGTACTTC. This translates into CASSFRRRGVSTPLRETQYF.

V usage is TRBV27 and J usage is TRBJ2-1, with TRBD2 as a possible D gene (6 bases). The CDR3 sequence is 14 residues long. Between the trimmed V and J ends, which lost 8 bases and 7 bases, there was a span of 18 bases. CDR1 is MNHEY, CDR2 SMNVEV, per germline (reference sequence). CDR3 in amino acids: CASRTGSLWNEQFF. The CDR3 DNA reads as TGTGCCAGCCGAACCGGGAGTTTATGGAATGAGCAGTTCTTC.

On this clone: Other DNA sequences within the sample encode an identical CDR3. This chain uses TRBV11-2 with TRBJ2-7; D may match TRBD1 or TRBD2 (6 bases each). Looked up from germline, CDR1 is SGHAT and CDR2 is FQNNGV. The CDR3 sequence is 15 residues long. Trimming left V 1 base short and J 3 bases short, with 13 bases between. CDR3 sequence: CASSLARGPLYEQYF. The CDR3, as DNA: TGTGCCAGCAGCTTAGCCCGGGGGCCTCTCTACGAGCAGTACTTC.